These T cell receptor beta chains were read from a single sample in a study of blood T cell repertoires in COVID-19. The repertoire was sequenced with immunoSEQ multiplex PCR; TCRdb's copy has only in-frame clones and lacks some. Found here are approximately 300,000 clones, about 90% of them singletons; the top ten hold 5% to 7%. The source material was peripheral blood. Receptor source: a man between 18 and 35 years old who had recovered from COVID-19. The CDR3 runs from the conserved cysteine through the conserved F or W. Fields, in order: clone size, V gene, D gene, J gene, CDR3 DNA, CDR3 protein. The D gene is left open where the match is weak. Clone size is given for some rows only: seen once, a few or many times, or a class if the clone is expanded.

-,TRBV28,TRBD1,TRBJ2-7,TGTGCCAGCAGGGTGGACAGGGCTAGCGAGCAGTACTTC,CASRVDRASEQYF
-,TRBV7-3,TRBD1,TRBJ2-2,TGTGCCAGCAGCTTACGAGCGGACAGGAGGTCGTTTCCCGGGGAGCTGTTTTTT,CASSLRADRRSFPGELFF
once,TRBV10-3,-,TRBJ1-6,TGTGCCATCAGTGTTGGGGGAGCGGGAGATTCACCCCTCCACTTT,CAISVGGAGDSPLHF
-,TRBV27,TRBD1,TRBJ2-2,TGTGCCAGCAGTTTATACGCAGGGGGCATGGGCACCGGGGAGCTGTTTTTT,CASSLYAGGMGTGELFF
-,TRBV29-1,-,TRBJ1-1,TGCAGCGTTGCCTCAGGGAGGCACACTGAAGCTTTCTTT,CSVASGRHTEAFF
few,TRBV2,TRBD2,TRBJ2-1,TGTGCCAGCAGCCCGAAGACTAGCGGGAGGGCTGGGCAGTTCTTC,CASSPKTSGRAGQFF
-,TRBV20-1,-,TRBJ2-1,TGCAGTGCTAGTGCGATTTCCGGCGGCTACAATGAGCAGTTCTTC,CSASAISGGYNEQFF
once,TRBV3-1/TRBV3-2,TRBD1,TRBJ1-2,TGTGCCAGCAGCCAAACTATCCCGGACAGGACCCCCTATGGCTACACCTTC,CASSQTIPDRTPYGYTF
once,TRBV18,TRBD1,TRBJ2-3,TGTGCCAGCTCGATCGGACAGGGGGTCGCAGATACGCAGTATTTT,CASSIGQGVADTQYF
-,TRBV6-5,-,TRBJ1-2,TGTGCCAGCGCCGGGACATCGAGATACAGCTATGGCTACACCTTC,CASAGTSRYSYGYTF
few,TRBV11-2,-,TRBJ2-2,TGTGCCAGCAGCTTAGATCGGGGGAAGGGGGCGACCGGGGAGCTGTTTTTT,CASSLDRGKGATGELFF
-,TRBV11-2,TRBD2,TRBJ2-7,TGTGCCAGCAGTTTACTAGCGGATTACGAGCAGTACTTC,CASSLLADYEQYF
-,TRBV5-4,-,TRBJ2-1,TGTGCCAGCAGCTTGGTTACGGGTGGGGCTTCCTACAATGAGCAGTTCTTC,CASSLVTGGASYNEQFF
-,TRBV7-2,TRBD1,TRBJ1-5,TGTGCCAGCAGCTCCCTGGACAGGGGCAATCAGCCCCAGCATTTT,CASSSLDRGNQPQHF
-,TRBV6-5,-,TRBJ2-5,TGTGCCAGCTCTGGGGGCTTTAAGACCCAGTACTTC,CASSGGFKTQYF
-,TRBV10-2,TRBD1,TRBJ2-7,TGCGCCAGCAGACCCCCCCCCGTGGGGACAGAAAACGAGCAGTACTTC,CASRPPPVGTENEQYF
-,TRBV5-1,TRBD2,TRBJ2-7,TGCGCCAGCAGCTTGGGACTAGCGGGGGGCTCTACCTACGAGCAGTACTTC,CASSLGLAGGSTYEQYF
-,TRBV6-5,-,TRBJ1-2,TGTGCCAGCACGATGAGGGGGGGGCGGTATGGCTACACCTTC,CASTMRGGRYGYTF
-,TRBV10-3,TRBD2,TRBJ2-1,TGTGCCATCAGCCAGGGACTAGCGGGGGTTTCCTACAATGAGCAGTTCTTC,CAISQGLAGVSYNEQFF
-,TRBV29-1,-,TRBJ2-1,TGCAGCCCCCGGGGGGCAGGGGACGATGAGCAGTTCTTC,CSPRGAGDDEQFF
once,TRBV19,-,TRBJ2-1,TGTGCCAGTAGCCTAAGTGACATCTCCTACAATGAGCAGTTCTTC,CASSLSDISYNEQFF
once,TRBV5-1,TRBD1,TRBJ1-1,TGCGCCAGCAGCTTGGAGGGACAGCCTATGAACACTGAAGCTTTCTTT,CASSLEGQPMNTEAFF
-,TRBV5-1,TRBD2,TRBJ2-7,TGCGCCAGCGCCACGACTAGCGGGAGCCACGAGCAGTACTTC,CASATTSGSHEQYF
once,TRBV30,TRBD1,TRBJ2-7,TGTGCCTGGGCGACAGGGGTTACCTCCGAGCAGTACTTC,CAWATGVTSEQYF
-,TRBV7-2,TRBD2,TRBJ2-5,TGTGCCAGCAGCTCAGAGCACGGGGGGGCATCGAGAGAGACCCAGTACTTC,CASSSEHGGASRETQYF
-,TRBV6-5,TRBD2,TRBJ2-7,TGTGCCAGCACCCGGACTAGCGGCTCCTACGAGCAGTACTTC,CASTRTSGSYEQYF
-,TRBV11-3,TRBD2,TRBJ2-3,TGTGCCAGCAGCTTCGGACTAGCGGGCATTTTAGATACGCAGTATTTT,CASSFGLAGILDTQYF
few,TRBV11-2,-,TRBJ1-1,TGTGCCAGCAGCTCGCAAGGGGGTACTGAAGCTTTCTTT,CASSSQGGTEAFF
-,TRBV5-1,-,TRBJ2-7,TGCGCCAGCACGCAGGGAGGATCCTACGAGCAGTACTTC,CASTQGGSYEQYF
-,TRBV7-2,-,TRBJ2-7,TGTGCCAGCGCAAAGGAGCGCCACTCCTACGAGCAGTACTTC,CASAKERHSYEQYF
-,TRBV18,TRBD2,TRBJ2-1,TGTGCCAGCTCACCATTCGGCAAGACGGGGGGTGAGCAGTTCTTC,CASSPFGKTGGEQFF
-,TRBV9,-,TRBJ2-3,TGTGCCAGCAGCTTCAGAGGGGGAAGCACAGATACGCAGTATTTT,CASSFRGGSTDTQYF
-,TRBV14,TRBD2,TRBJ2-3,TGTGCCAGCAGCCATACTAGCGGTGGCACAGATACGCAGTATTTT,CASSHTSGGTDTQYF
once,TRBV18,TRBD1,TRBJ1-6,TGTGCCAGCTCACCCGACAGGGTCTTGTCACCCCTCCACTTT,CASSPDRVLSPLHF
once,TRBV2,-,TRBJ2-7,TGTGCCAGCAAGTACTCGTCCTACGAGCAGTACTTC,CASKYSSYEQYF
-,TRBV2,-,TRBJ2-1,TGTGCCAGCAGTGATGGGGGGATTTGGAATGAGCAGTTCTTC,CASSDGGIWNEQFF
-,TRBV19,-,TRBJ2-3,TGTGCCAGTAGTACAACAGGATTTAGTGGAGATACGCAGTATTTT,CASSTTGFSGDTQYF
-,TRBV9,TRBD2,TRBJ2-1,TGTGCCAGCGACCCTAGCGGGGGGGCTGGTGAGCAGTTCTTC,CASDPSGGAGEQFF
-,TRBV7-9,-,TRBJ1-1,TGTGCCAGCAGCTGGGTAGACGGAGGCACTGAAGCTTTCTTT,CASSWVDGGTEAFF
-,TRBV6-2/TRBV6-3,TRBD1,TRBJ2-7,TGTGCCAGCAGCCCGACAGGGGGCATCTACGAGCAGTACTTC,CASSPTGGIYEQYF
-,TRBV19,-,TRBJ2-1,TGTGCCAGTAGTGTACAGGGATACAATGAGCAGTTCTTC,CASSVQGYNEQFF
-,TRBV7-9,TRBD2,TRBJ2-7,TGTGCCAGCAGCTTACCGGGAGGAGATGACGAGCAGTACTTC,CASSLPGGDDEQYF
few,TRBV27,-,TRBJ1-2,TGTGCCAGCAGTTCTTATAACTATGGCTACACCTTC,CASSSYNYGYTF
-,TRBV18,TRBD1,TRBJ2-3,TGTGCCAGCTCACCACCGGACAGGGTAACAGATACGCAGTATTTT,CASSPPDRVTDTQYF
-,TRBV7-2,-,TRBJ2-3,TGTGCCAGCAGGCGGGGACGTAGCACAGATACGCAGTATTTT,CASRRGRSTDTQYF
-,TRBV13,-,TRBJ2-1,TGTGCCAGCAGCTTCATACAGGGTTTGGATGAGCAGTTCTTC,CASSFIQGLDEQFF
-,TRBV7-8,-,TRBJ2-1,TGTGCCAGCAGCCCTCAAGCGGGTGAGCAGTTCTTC,CASSPQAGEQFF
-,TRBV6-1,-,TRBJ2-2,TGTGCCAGCAGTGAACCAGGGGAAAAGACCGGGGAGCTGTTTTTT,CASSEPGEKTGELFF
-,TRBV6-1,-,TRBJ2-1,TGTGCCAGCAGTGAAGAACCCCCAGATGAGCAGTTCTTC,CASSEEPPDEQFF
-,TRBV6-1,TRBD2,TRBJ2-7,TGTGCCAGCAGTGAAGGACTAGCGGGAGTTGGGGAGCAGTACTTC,CASSEGLAGVGEQYF
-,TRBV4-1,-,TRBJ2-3,TGCGCCAGCAGCCAAACAGGGCCTGCAAGCACAGATACGCAGTATTTT,CASSQTGPASTDTQYF
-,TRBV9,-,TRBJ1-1,TGTGCCAGCAGCGCCGGTCTATCGACAGCGAACACTGAAGCTTTCTTT,CASSAGLSTANTEAFF
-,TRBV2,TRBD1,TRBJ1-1,TGTGCCAGCAGTGAAGCGACAGGGAAAGGGAATTTGCGGAACACTGAAGCTTTCTTT,CASSEATGKGNLRNTEAFF
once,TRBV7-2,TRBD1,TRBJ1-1,TGTGCCAGCCAACAGACAGGGTTCAACACTGAAGCTTTCTTT,CASQQTGFNTEAFF
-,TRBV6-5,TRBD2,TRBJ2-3,TGTGCCAGCAGTTACCTTAGCGGGGGGGCGAGGGATACGCAGTATTTT,CASSYLSGGARDTQYF
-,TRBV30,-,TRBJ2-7,TGTGCCTGGACAGGCAACTTCTACGAGCAGTACTTC,CAWTGNFYEQYF
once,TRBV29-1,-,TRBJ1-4,TGCAGCGTTGAAGATGGACTGGGTGAAAAACTGTTTTTT,CSVEDGLGEKLFF
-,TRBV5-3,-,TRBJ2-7,TGTGCCAGAAGCTCGCTGGGCCCCCCCTACGAGCAGTACTTC,CARSSLGPPYEQYF
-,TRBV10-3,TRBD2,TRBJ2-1,TGTGCCATCAGCCCGGGACTAGCGGTGTTCGGTGAGCAGTTCTTC,CAISPGLAVFGEQFF